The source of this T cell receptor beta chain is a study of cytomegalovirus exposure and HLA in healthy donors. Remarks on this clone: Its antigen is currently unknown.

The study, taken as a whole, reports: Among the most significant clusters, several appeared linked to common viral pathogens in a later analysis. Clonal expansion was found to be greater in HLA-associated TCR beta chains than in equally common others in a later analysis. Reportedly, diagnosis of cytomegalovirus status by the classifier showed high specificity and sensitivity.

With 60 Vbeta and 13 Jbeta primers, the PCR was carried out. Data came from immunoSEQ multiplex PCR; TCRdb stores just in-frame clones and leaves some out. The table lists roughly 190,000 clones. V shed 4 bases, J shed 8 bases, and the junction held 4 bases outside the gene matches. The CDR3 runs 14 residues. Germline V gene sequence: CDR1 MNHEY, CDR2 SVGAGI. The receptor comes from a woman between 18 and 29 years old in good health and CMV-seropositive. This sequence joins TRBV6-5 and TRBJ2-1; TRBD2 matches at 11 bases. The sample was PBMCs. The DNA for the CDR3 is TGTGCCAGCAGTTTAGCGGGGGGGCGAGATGAGCAGTTCTTC. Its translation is CASSLAGGRDEQFF.